This T cell receptor (beta chain) was profiled in a study of blood T cells in healthy people across ages. Only a few counts were recorded for this clonotype. At least 5 micrograms of total RNA were extracted per sample. Together with a sample-barcoded 5' primer, a J-beta primer mix was included in a second PCR lasting about 7 to 11 cycles. Using its own MiXCR run on the 5' RACE reads, TCRdb lists one record per CDR3 protein. This sample carries 1.5 million to 1.8 million distinct CDR3 sequences, roughly two fifths of them seen once, and the ten largest clones take about 4.1%. The CDR3 is 17 residues long. From germline, CDR1 is LGHNA and CDR2 YSLEER. Trimming pared 3 bases from V and 0 bases from J, leaving 15 bases between.

The sequence derives from a young woman in good health. The gene calls are TRBV4-3 and TRBJ2-1; perhaps D is TRBD1 or TRBD2 (5 bases each). The sample was blood. The CDR3 reads CASSHGVGESSYNEQFF. CDR3 sequence (DNA): TGCGCCAGCAGCCATGGGGTGGGGGAAAGCTCCTACAATGAGCAGTTCTTC.